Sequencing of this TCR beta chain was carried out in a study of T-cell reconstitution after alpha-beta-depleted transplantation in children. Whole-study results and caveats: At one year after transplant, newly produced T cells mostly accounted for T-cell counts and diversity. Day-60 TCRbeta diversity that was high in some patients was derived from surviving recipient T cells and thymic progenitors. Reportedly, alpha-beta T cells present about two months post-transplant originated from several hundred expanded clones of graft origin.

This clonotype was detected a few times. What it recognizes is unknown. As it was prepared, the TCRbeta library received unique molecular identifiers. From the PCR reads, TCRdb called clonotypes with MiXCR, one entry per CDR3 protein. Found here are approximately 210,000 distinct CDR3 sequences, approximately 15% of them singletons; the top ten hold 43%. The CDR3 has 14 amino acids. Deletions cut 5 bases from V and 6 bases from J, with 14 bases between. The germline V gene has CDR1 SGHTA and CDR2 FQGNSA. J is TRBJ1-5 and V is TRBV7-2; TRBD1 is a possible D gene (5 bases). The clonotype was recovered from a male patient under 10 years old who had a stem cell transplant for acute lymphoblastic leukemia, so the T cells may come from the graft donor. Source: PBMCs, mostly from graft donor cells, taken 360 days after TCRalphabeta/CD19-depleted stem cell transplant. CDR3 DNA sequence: TGTGCCAGCAGCCCTGGAAGGGGCAGTCAGCCCCAGCATTTT. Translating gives CASSPGRGSQPQHF.